These 7 T cell receptor beta chains share one sample of origin, sequenced in a study of CD8+CD57+ T cells in acquired aplastic anemia. Genomic DNA was employed as the template in profiling TCR beta VDJ and CDR3. TCRdb re-called the reads through MiXCR, storing one row per CDR3 protein. The sample lists around 150,000 distinct CDR3 sequences, 71% occurring once. Patients included in sequencing had previously demonstrated CD8+CD57+ cell expansion by flow cytometry. The specimen was sorted CD4+, CD8+, or CD8+CD57+ T cells (not recorded which) from PBMCs. The receptor source for this set is a human donor with aplastic anemia.

This sequence joins TRBV20-1 and TRBJ2-7; 10 bases map to TRBD1. Germline V gives CDR1 DFQATT, CDR2 SNEGSKA (reference sequence). This CDR3 has 13 residues. The V gene end was trimmed by 6 bases and the J gene end by 4 bases; junction bases not matched to a gene: 6. Here the CDR3 reads CSALGQGLYEQYF. The CDR3 DNA reads as TGCAGTGCGCTGGGACAGGGGTTGTACGAGCAGTACTTC.

The chain employs TRBV7-9 and TRBJ1-2; D not certain. This CDR3 is built from 16 residues. The V gene's germline CDR1 is SEHNR and CDR2 FQNEAQ (reference sequence). V lost 0 bases to trimming and J lost 0 bases, with 11 bases between them. The chain's CDR3 is CASSLAKRKSNYGYTF. In DNA form, the CDR3 reads TGTGCCAGCAGCTTAGCGAAGAGGAAGTCTAACTATGGCTACACCTTC.

This clonotype has only one observation. This chain joins TRBV29-1 and TRBJ2-5; 9 nucleotides match TRBD2. Germline V gene sequence: CDR1 SQVTM, CDR2 ANQGSEA. J lost 1 base, V lost 4 bases, and 4 bases had no gene match. CDR3 length: 14 residues. In nucleotides, the CDR3 is TGCAGCGTTGTGCTAGCGGGGAGCCAAGAGACCCAGTACTTC. Its translation is CSVVLAGSQETQYF.

The chain recombines TRBV20-1 with TRBJ1-5; possible D gene TRBD1, 6 bases. Germline V gives CDR1 DFQATT, CDR2 SNEGSKA (reference sequence). There are 17 residues in the CDR3. The ends were cut back, 0 bases at V and 0 bases at J, with 15 bases in the middle. CDR3 sequence reads: CSARDYQGFYSNQPQHF. The CDR3, as DNA: TGCAGTGCTAGAGACTACCAGGGGTTTTATAGCAATCAGCCCCAGCATTTT.

This chain connects TRBV30 to TRBJ2-7; D not resolved. Germline CDR1 GTSNPN, CDR2 SVGIG (reference sequence). Between the trimmed V and J ends, which lost 2 bases and 0 bases, there was a span of 5 bases. The CDR3 sequence is 12 residues long. The CDR3 DNA is TGTGCCTGGAGTCAGGCCTCCTACGAGCAGTACTTC. This sequence encodes CAWSQASYEQYF.

This clonotype was seen a single time. The V call is TRBV11-2, the J call TRBJ1-2; 8 nucleotides agree with TRBD1. Per germline, CDR1 SGHAT and CDR2 FQNNGV. The CDR3 runs to 14 residues. The V and J ends lost 1 base and 7 bases, in that order; junction bases with no gene match: 5. Here the CDR3 reads CASSLGPGGSGYTF. Here the CDR3 DNA reads TGTGCCAGCAGCTTAGGACCAGGGGGCTCTGGCTACACCTTC.

The chain couples TRBV20-1 to TRBJ2-4; perhaps TRBD1 as D (5 bases). The V end lost 2 bases, the J end lost 8 bases, and 16 bases lay between the germline ends. CDR1 and CDR2 from the germline V gene are DFQATT and SNEGSKA (reference sequence). The CDR3 has 14 residues. This CDR3 is CSARPTTGRDIQYF. CDR3 in DNA: TGCAGTGCTAGACCCACGACTGGCAGGGACATTCAGTACTTC.